These 5 T cell receptor beta chains share one sample of origin, sequenced in a study of immune evolution from preneoplasia to lung adenocarcinoma. Repertoires were generated with immunoSEQ multiplex PCR, while TCRdb's copy carries only in-frame clones and drops some. The sample has more than 3,500 clones, 70% to 80% seen once. Sequencing was carried out using FFPE adjacent normal lung tissue. The receptors derive from a person aged 70 to 79 with lung adenocarcinoma.

The chain recombines TRBV18 with TRBJ1-2; D remains unclear. Germline values: CDR1 KGHSH, CDR2 LQKENI. Trimming removed 0 bases at V and 8 bases at J, with 13 bases between. CDR3 length equals 14 residues. The CDR3 nucleotides are TGTGCCAGCTCACCACCGACGGGATCGAGCGGCTACACCTTC. Protein: CASSPPTGSSGYTF.

The rearrangement uses TRBV11-2 and TRBJ2-7, with D possibly being TRBD1 (8 bases). Germline V gene data show CDR1 as SGHAT and CDR2 as FQNNGV. The ends were cut back, 6 bases at V and 3 bases at J, with 15 bases in the middle. CDR3 length: 14 residues. The CDR3 DNA reads as TGTGCCAGCAGAACACAGGGGGGGGGCTACGAGCAGTACTTC. Encoded protein: CASRTQGGGYEQYF.

The chain couples TRBV6-5 to TRBJ1-4; unclear D gene. Per germline, CDR1 MNHEY and CDR2 SVGAGI. The CDR3 totals 14 residues. V lost 0 bases and J lost 8, with 10 bases in between. CDR3 loop: CASSYSGSGEKLFF. CDR3 sequence (DNA): TGTGCCAGCAGTTACTCGGGCTCCGGGGAAAAACTGTTTTTT.

V and J are TRBV2 and TRBJ2-7; D is uncertain. V was pared by 4 bases and J by 4 bases, with 14 bases between. CDR3 size: 14 residues. Germline values: CDR1 SNHLY, CDR2 FYNNEI. The CDR3 DNA reads as TGTGCCAGCAGTGGACTGGTGTTGGGGTACGAGCAGTACTTC. The encoded protein is CASSGLVLGYEQYF.

This chain joins TRBV9 and TRBJ2-1; D is perhaps TRBD1 (7 bases). Germline V CDR1 and CDR2: SGDLS, YYNGEE. V lost 4 bases to trimming and J lost 9 bases, with 14 bases between them. CDR3 length: 13 amino acids. CDR3 bases: TGTGCCAGCAGCCTTGGAGGGGGCCGTGAGCAGTTCTTC. Amino acids: CASSLGGGREQFF. Supplemented by reference TRBV9 and TRBJ2-1, the full variable domain reads DSGVTQTPKHLITATGQRVTLRCSPRSGDLSVYWYQQSLDQGLQFLIQYYNGEERAKGNILERFSAQQFPDLHSELNLSSLELGDSALYFCASSLGGGREQFFGPGTRLTVL.